The entry below gives a single T cell receptor beta chain sequence along with its context. Its recognized antigen is unknown. Per-base qualities were not stored, and no clone one base away is much larger. TCRbeta CDR3 regions were amplified from genomic DNA by means of the immunoSEQ Assay, a bias-controlled multiplex PCR. Under the source paper's analysis protocol: The number of nucleated cells in each sample was estimated from the amplification of reference gene primers within the assay. To quantify the absolute abundance of each unique TCRbeta CDR3 rearrangement, sequence reads were collapsed and filtered. For each sample, productive Simpson clonality was calculated by taking the square root of Simpson's diversity index across productive rearrangements. TCRdb provides this immuneACCESS table in a form limited to in-frame rearrangements. Some clones are lacking; in checked studies, under half of them reflect an unresolved V gene, and why the rest are absent is not known. The V and J calls and clone size were taken over from that table, and D and trimming were inferred from the DNA. The sample has nearly 70,000 clones on record, about 91% of them singletons. The ten biggest clones cover 6% to 7.5% of the sample.

This sample is part of a study of blood T cell repertoires in COVID-19 (dated by TCRdb to the early 2020s). Regarding the study in general: The collaborator samples originated in the United States, Italy and Spain and spanned the acute and convalescent phases of COVID-19. Nearly every sample came with metadata listing a de-identified subject ID, COVID-19 status, age in years and sex. A freely available public database, intended as a resource for researchers studying the immune response to SARS-CoV-2, is where the repertoires were released. Samples came from the ongoing ImmuneRACE study (first 160 participants) plus 1,254 subjects from 6 global collaborators. Deeply sampled blood TCRbeta repertoires from subjects exposed to, actively infected with, or recovered from COVID-19 were included in the dataset. HLA class I and class II types, where available, came from metadata supplied by the sample provider rather than from assay-based typing. The prospective study material was composed of cDNA or gDNA derived from T cells, B-cell-depleted T cells, or PBMCs.

In Seattle, one collaborating source enrolled patients while the infection was active and tracked those patients longitudinally over the course of disease. The collaborating institutions used their own protocols to collect whole blood in K2EDTA tubes. For TCRbeta analysis, collaborators shipped samples as frozen whole blood, isolated PBMCs, or DNA extracted from either of those sample types. Broad study findings and their caveats: The amount of clinical and demographic metadata varied by source and participant and was provided uncurated.

Sample: peripheral blood. This receptor was taken from a man aged 35-49 years with COVID-19, enrolled during active disease.

The DNA sequence is as follows: TGTGCCAGCAGCCCGGGGACAGATTCCACCGGGGAGCTGTTTTTT. Translated, this gives CASSPGTDSTGELFF. In this chain, TRBV7-7 is recombined with TRBJ2-2, with 7 bases aligning to TRBD1. Taken from the germline V gene (reference sequence), the CDR1 and CDR2 loops are SSHAT and FNYEAQ. From cysteine to phenylalanine, the CDR3 is 15 amino acids long. The read is trimmed to its CDR3 DNA, 45 bases read in frame from base 1. Compared with germline, V lacks 5 bases and J lacks 4 bases; bases without a gene match: 7.